At least ten counts were recorded for the clone carrying this T cell receptor (beta chain). Its antigen remains unknown. The germline V and J ends were trimmed by 3 bases and 4 bases, with 8 bases remaining between them. Germline CDR1 is LNHDA and CDR2 is SQIVND (reference sequence). This CDR3 has 13 residues. TCRdb itself ran the PCR reads through MiXCR, one entry per CDR3 protein. The sample has about 320,000 distinct CDR3 sequences; over 20% are singletons. The data derive from a study of molecular identifiers for immune sequencing clone quantification. Study findings and constraints: Jurkat TCR RNA from one cell was spiked into some 1 million naive cells, and it was reportedly detectable there. For effector cells, clones above 20 RNA copies held over 98% of molecules; for naive cells, under 1%. Sizes of clones that are highly expanded could be underestimated (if identical TCR molecules share a barcode).

Sequencing libraries of naive CD8 cells derived from approximately 20,000 to 980,000 sorted cells with 10%, 30% or 50% RNA. Sequenced input: naive CD8+ T cells from blood, with Jurkat cell RNA spiked in. Subset: FACS-sorted CD8+CD4-CCR7+CD45RA+ naive T cells. The chain joins TRBV19 to TRBJ2-3; D call uncertain. The source of this sequence is a human donor in good health. Some libraries in this study had Jurkat cell RNA spiked in. CDR3 sequence (DNA): TGTGCCAGTAGTATGACGACTTCAGATACGCAGTATTTT. This codes for CASSMTTSDTQYF.